Shown below are 3 T cell receptor beta chains from a single sample sequenced in a study of cytomegalovirus exposure and HLA in healthy donors. The study ran its PCR with 60 Vbeta and 13 Jbeta primers. The assay was immunoSEQ multiplex PCR, and TCRdb's table has in-frame clones only and misses some. Its listing shows 140,000 to 150,000 clones. The sequenced sample was PBMCs. The receptors were sampled from a woman in her fifties or sixties in good health and CMV-seronegative.

The V call is TRBV7-3, the J call TRBJ2-1; TRBD2 aligns across 15 bases. This CDR3 comprises 19 residues. Germline-derived CDR1 and CDR2 are SGHTA and FQGTGA. V lost 0 bases, J lost 0 bases, and 3 bases stayed unmatched. In DNA form, the CDR3 reads TGTGCCAGCAGCTTAACGGTGGGACTAGCGGGGGGCTCCTACAATGAGCAGTTCTTC. Its protein product is CASSLTVGLAGGSYNEQFF. Full variable domain (missing parts from reference TRBV7-3 and TRBJ2-1): GAGVSQTPSNKVTEKGKYVELRCDPISGHTALYWYRQSLGQGPEFLIYFQGTGAADDSGLPNDRFFAVRPEGSVSTLKIQRTERGDSAVYLCASSLTVGLAGGSYNEQFFGPGTRLTVL.

The chain has TRBV4-2 and TRBJ1-5; D not resolved. V dropped 0 bases and J dropped 4 bases, with 7 bases sitting between them. In germline, CDR1 is LGHNA, CDR2 YNFKEQ. The CDR3 has 14 amino acids. The CDR3 DNA reads as TGTGCCAGCAGCCAAGAACAGAAAAATCAGCCCCAGCATTTT. Translation: CASSQEQKNQPQHF.

This chain connects TRBV29-1 to TRBJ2-7; D is ambiguous. The CDR3 length is 12 residues. The V and J ends lost 7 bases and 0 bases respectively, with 10 bases between them. CDR1 is SQVTM, CDR2 ANQGSEA, per germline. The CDR3 bases are TGCAGCGCCTACAGTAGCTCCTACGAGCAGTACTTC. Protein: CSAYSSSYEQYF.